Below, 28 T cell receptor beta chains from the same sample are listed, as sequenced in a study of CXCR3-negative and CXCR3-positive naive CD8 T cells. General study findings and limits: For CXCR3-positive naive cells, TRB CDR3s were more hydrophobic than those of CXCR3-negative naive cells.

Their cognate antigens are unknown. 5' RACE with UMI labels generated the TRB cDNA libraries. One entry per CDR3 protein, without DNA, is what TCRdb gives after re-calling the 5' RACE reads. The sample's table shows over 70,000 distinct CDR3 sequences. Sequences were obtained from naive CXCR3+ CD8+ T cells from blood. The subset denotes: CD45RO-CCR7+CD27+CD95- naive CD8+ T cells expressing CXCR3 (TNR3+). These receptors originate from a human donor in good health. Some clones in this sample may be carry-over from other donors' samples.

The CDR3 loop reads CASSFGLEYWNEQFF. The V call is TRBV28, the J call TRBJ2-1. This CDR3 is 15 amino acids long. CDR1 MDHEN and CDR2 SYDVKM come from the germline V gene.

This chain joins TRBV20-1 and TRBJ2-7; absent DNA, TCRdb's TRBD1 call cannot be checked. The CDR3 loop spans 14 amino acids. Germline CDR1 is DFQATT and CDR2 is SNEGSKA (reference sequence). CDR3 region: CSAYPLGTAYEQYF.

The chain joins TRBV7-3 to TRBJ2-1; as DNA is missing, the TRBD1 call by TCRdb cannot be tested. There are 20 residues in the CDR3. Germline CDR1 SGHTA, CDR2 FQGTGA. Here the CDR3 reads CASSLGADGGLKTDYNEQFF.

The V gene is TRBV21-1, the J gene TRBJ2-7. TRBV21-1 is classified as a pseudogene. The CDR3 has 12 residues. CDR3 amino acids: CASSTHAYEQYF.

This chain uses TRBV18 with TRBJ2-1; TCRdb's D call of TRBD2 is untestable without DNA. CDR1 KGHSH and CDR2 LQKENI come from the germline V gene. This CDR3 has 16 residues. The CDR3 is CASSLGTSGHPDEQFF.

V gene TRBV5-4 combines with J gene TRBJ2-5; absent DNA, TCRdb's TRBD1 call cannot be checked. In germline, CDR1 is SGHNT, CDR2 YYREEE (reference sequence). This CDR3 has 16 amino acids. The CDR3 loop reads CASSSAGQGGQETQYF. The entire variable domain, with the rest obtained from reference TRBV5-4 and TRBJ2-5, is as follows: ETGVTQSPTHLIKTRGQQVTLRCSSQSGHNTVSWYQQALGQGPQFIFQYYREEENGRGNFPPRFSGLQFPNYSSELNVNALELDDSALYLCASSSAGQGGQETQYFGPGTRLLVL.

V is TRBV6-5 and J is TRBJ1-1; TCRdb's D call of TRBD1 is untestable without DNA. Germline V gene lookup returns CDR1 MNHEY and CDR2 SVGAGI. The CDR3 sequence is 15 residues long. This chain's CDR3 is CASSASPTGNTEAFF.

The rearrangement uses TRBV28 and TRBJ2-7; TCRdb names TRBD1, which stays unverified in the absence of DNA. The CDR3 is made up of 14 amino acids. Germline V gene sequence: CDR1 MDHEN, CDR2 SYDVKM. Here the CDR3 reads CASSLRGGKNEQYF.

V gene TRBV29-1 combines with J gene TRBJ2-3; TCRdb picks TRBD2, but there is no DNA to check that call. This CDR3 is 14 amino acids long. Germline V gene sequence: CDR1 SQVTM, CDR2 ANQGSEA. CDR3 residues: CSAEYGRRPDTQYF.

The CDR3: CASSFGNTGELFF. The chain joins TRBV27 to TRBJ2-2. From germline, CDR1 is MNHEY and CDR2 SMNVEV (reference sequence). The CDR3 sequence is 13 residues long.

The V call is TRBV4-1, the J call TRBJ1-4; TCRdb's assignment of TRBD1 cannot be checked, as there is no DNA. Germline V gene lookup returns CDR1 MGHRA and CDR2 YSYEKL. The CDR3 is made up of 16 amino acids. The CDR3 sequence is CASSPWTGGRGEKLFF.

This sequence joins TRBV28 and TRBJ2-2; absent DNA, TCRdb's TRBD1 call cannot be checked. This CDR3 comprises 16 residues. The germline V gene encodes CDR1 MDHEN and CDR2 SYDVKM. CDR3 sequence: CASSSWDRGAPGELFF.

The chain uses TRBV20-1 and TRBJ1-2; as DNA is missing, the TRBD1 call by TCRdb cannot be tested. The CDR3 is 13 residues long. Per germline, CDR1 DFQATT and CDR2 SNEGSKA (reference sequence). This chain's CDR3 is CSARGDRDYGYTF.

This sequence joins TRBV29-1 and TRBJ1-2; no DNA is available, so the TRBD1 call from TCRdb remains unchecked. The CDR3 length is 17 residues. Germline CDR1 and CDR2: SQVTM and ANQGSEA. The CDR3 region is CSVDRVGGRGPPYGYTF.

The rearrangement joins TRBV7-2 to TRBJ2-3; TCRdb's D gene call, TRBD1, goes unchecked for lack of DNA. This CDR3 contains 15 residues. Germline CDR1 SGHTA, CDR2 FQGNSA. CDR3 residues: CASSLESQPGDTQYF.

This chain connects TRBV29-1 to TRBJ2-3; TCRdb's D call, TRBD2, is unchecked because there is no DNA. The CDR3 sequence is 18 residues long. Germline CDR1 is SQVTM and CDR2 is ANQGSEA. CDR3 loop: CSALGVVGTEVFTDTQYF.

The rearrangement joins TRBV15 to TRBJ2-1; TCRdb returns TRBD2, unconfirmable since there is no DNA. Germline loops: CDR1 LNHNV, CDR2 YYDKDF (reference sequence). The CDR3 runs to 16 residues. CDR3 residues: CATSAQRASGYNEQFF.

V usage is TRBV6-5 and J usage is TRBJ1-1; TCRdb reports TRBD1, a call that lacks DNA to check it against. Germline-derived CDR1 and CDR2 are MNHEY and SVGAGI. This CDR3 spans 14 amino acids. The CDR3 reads CASSYSTGGTEAFF.

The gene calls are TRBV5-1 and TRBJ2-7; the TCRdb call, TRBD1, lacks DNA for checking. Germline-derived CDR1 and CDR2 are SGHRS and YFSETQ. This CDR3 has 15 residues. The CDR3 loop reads CASSTVTGGESEQYF.

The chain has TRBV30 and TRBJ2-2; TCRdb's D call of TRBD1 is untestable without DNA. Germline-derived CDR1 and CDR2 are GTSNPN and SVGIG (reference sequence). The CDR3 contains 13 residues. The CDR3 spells CAWSVARGGELFF.

The CDR3 is CSVASGYNEQFF. The genes are TRBV20-1 and TRBJ2-1; TCRdb reports TRBD2, a call that lacks DNA to check it against. CDR1 is DFQATT, CDR2 SNEGSKA, per germline (reference sequence). CDR3 length: 12 residues.

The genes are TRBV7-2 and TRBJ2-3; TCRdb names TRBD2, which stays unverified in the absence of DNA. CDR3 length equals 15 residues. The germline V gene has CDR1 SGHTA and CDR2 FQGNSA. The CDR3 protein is CASSLLAGETDTQYF.

CDR3 amino acids: CASSPRVEITDTQYF. The chain combines TRBV12-3 or TRBV12-4 with TRBJ2-3; TCRdb selects TRBD1, and the lack of DNA leaves this call unchecked. This CDR3 has 15 amino acids.

CDR3 sequence reads: CASSPRDSNSYEQYF. V and J are TRBV7-8 and TRBJ2-7; TCRdb designates TRBD1, a call that cannot be tested without DNA. Germline loops: CDR1 SGHVS, CDR2 FQNEAQ. The CDR3 totals 15 residues.

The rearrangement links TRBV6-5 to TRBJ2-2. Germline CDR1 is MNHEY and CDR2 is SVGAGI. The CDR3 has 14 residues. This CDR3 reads CASSYVMLTGELFF.

The CDR3 loop reads CASSPTRGIPNTGELLF. This chain joins TRBV28 and TRBJ2-2; lacking DNA, the TRBD2 call made by TCRdb goes unchecked. The CDR3 extends over 17 amino acids. Looked up from germline, CDR1 is MDHEN and CDR2 is SYDVKM.

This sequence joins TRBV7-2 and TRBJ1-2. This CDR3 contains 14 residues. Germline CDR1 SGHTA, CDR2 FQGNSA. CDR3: CASSLGGMSYGYTF.

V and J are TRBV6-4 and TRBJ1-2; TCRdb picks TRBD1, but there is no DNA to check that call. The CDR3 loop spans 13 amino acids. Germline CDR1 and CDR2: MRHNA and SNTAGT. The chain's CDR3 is CASSPGQGDGYTF.